What follows are 28 T cell receptor beta chains derived from one specimen sequenced in a study of blood T cell repertoires in COVID-19. TCRdb's copy holds only in-frame clones and misses some; the assay was immunoSEQ multiplex PCR. The table lists approximately 500,000 clones, about 89% of them singletons, with roughly 7.4% in the top ten. Sequenced material: peripheral blood. The receptor source for this set is a woman aged 45-59 years with COVID-19, enrolled during active disease.

The chain uses TRBV5-6 and TRBJ2-6; 10 nucleotides align to TRBD1. Germline CDR1 SGHDT, CDR2 YYEEEE. CDR3 length equals 17 residues. V was clipped by 0 bases and J by 2 bases; unmatched bases: 2. CDR3 coding DNA: TGTGCCAGCAGCTTGGGGACAGGGGGAACTGGGGCCAACGTCCTGACTTTC. This codes for CASSLGTGGTGANVLTF. The full variable domain, rest sourced from reference TRBV5-6 and TRBJ2-6, is DAGVTQSPTHLIKTRGQQVTLRCSPKSGHDTVSWYQQALGQGPQFIFQYYEEEERQRGNFPDRFSGHQFPNYSSELNVNALLLGDSALYLCASSLGTGGTGANVLTFGAGSRLTVL.

J is TRBJ1-4 and V is TRBV9; D may be TRBD1 (5 bases). Trimming shortened V by 8 bases and J by 4 bases, and 9 bases separated the two germline ends. This CDR3 is built from 12 residues. The V gene's germline CDR1 is SGDLS and CDR2 YYNGEE. The CDR3, as DNA: TGTGCCAGTAATAGGGGTAATGAAAAACTGTTTTTT. Its protein product is CASNRGNEKLFF.

The chain has TRBV7-9 and TRBJ2-5; tentatively, D is TRBD2 (5 bases). CDR1 is SEHNR and CDR2 is FQNEAQ in the germline V gene (reference sequence). Trimming cost V 2 bases and J 5 bases, with 12 bases left between them. The CDR3 runs 14 residues. CDR3 nucleotides: TGTGCCAGCAGCTTATTTGGAGGTGGGGAGACCCAGTACTTC. It translates to CASSLFGGGETQYF.

The V gene is TRBV6-6, the J gene TRBJ2-1; 14 bases line up with TRBD2. V lost 5 bases, J lost 9 bases, and 9 bases stayed unmatched. This CDR3 comprises 16 residues. Germline CDR1 reads MNHNY; CDR2 reads SVGAGI (reference sequence). CDR3 amino acids: CASSPETSGGEGEQFF. CDR3 DNA: TGTGCCAGCAGTCCTGAGACTAGCGGGGGGGAGGGTGAGCAGTTCTTC.

Comment on this clone: The same CDR3 can be traced to other DNA sequences in this sample. Here the CDR3 reads CASSSSGTGVYGYTF. Here the CDR3 DNA reads TGTGCCAGCAGTTCGTCCGGGACAGGAGTCTATGGCTACACCTTC. The chain links TRBV27 to TRBJ1-2; TRBD1 agrees at 8 bases. CDR3 length equals 15 residues. Trimming cost V 4 bases and J 4 bases; bases outside gene matches: 8. Germline V CDR1 and CDR2: MNHEY, SMNVEV (reference sequence).

The genes are TRBV19 and TRBJ1-5; no firm D call. The CDR3 covers 15 residues. Deletions cut 6 bases from V and 4 bases from J, with 16 bases between. CDR1 LNHDA and CDR2 SQIVND come from the germline V gene (reference sequence). CDR3 residues: CASSPTRGRNQPQHF. The CDR3 region has the DNA TGTGCCAGTAGCCCCACGCGGGGAAGAAATCAGCCCCAGCATTTT.

The chain carries TRBV6-5 and TRBJ1-4; no definite D call. V lost 5 bases and J 10 bases, leaving 14 bases between the germline ends. Germline lookup yields CDR1 MNHEY and CDR2 SVGAGI. CDR3 length: 13 residues. DNA of the CDR3: TGTGCCAGCAGTCTCGCAGTCGGGGTAAAACTGTTTTTT. Its translation is CASSLAVGVKLFF.

The V and J genes are TRBV18 and TRBJ1-5; a possible D gene is TRBD1 (6 bases). Trimming cost V 6 bases and J 2 bases, with 14 bases left between them. CDR1 is KGHSH and CDR2 is LQKENI in the germline V gene. This CDR3 spans 15 amino acids. The CDR3 is CASSRQVGGNQPQHF. The DNA of the CDR3 is TGTGCCAGCTCGCGACAGGTGGGCGGCAATCAGCCCCAGCATTTT.

The rearrangement joins TRBV12-3 or TRBV12-4 to TRBJ1-2; D is uncertain. V lost 7 bases and J 4 bases, leaving 13 bases between the germline ends. The CDR3 extends over 13 amino acids. CDR3 nucleotides: TGTGCCAGCACCCCGGGAGGAAGCTATGGCTACACCTTC. Amino acids: CASTPGGSYGYTF.

This clone appeared a few times. The rearrangement links TRBV2 to TRBJ1-3; D call uncertain. Looked up from germline, CDR1 is SNHLY and CDR2 is FYNNEI. V was shortened by 8 bases and J by 0 bases, with 14 bases between the two germline ends. The CDR3 covers 15 residues. CDR3 nucleotides: TGTGCCAGCCCTCCGTCGGAGGGCTCTGGAAACACCATATATTTT. Translation: CASPPSEGSGNTIYF.

This sequence joins TRBV5-1 and TRBJ2-1, with 15 bases lining up with TRBD2. The CDR3 is 15 residues long. V was pared by 4 bases and J by 10 bases, with 6 bases of the junction left unmatched. From germline, CDR1 is SGHRS and CDR2 YFSETQ. The CDR3 loop reads CASSPGLAGGDEQFF. CDR3 nucleotides: TGCGCCAGCAGCCCGGGACTAGCGGGGGGTGACGAGCAGTTCTTC.

The chain has TRBV28 and TRBJ1-2, with TRBD1 identical over 7 bases. This CDR3 comprises 15 residues. In germline, CDR1 is MDHEN, CDR2 SYDVKM. The V segment lost 10 bases and the J segment 2 bases; nucleotides outside the gene matches: 13. The CDR3 spells CAIRLRGQPNYGYTF. The CDR3 region has the DNA TGTGCCATCAGACTTAGGGGACAGCCAAACTATGGCTACACCTTC.

The chain couples TRBV19 to TRBJ1-1; weak D call: TRBD1 (5 bases). CDR3 size: 12 residues. Trimming removed 10 bases from V and 8 bases from J, with 17 bases in between. Germline V gene sequence: CDR1 LNHDA, CDR2 SQIVND (reference sequence). This CDR3 reads CATKWGGTEAFF. In DNA, the CDR3 is TGTGCCACCAAATGGGGGGGGACGGAAGCTTTCTTT.

The chain is built from TRBV5-4 and TRBJ1-1, with D perhaps TRBD1 (5 bases). V was cut by 4 bases and J by 3 bases, with 13 bases left in between. CDR3 length equals 14 residues. Germline V gene lookup returns CDR1 SGHNT and CDR2 YYREEE (reference sequence). CDR3 DNA sequence: TGTGCCAGCAGCCCAAAGCGGGACTACACTGAAGCTTTCTTT. Its translation: CASSPKRDYTEAFF.

This clone was detected only once. This chain connects TRBV7-9 to TRBJ2-5, with D hard to call. V was cut by 3 bases and J by 1 base, with 6 bases left in between. Germline V lookup: CDR1 SEHNR, CDR2 FQNEAQ (reference sequence). CDR3 size: 13 residues. The CDR3 here is CASSLPIQETQYF. As DNA, the CDR3 is TGTGCCAGCAGCTTGCCTATCCAAGAGACCCAGTACTTC.

This clone has just one count. This chain joins TRBV3-1 (or the pseudogene TRBV3-2) and TRBJ1-2; perhaps TRBD1 as D (5 bases). The CDR3 loop spans 15 amino acids. In germline, CDR1 is LGHDT, CDR2 YNNKEL (reference sequence). V lost 0 bases, J lost 4 bases, and 12 bases lay in between. The CDR3 coding sequence is TGTGCCAGCAGCCAAGAGGGGGAGGGTCCCTATGGCTACACCTTC. This sequence encodes CASSQEGEGPYGYTF.

The sample holds one count of this clone. The chain recombines TRBV5-1 with TRBJ2-2; D is undetermined. V lost 0 bases to trimming and J lost 4 bases, with 13 bases between them. Germline V CDR1 and CDR2: SGHRS, YFSETQ. This CDR3 has 16 residues. The CDR3 DNA follows: TGCGCCAGCAGCTTGGGGCTTTATCCCCTCACCGGGGAGCTGTTTTTT. This encodes CASSLGLYPLTGELFF.

J is TRBJ1-5 and V is TRBV6-2 or TRBV6-3; tentatively, D is TRBD1 (6 bases). The germline V and J ends were trimmed by 6 bases and 7 bases, with 25 bases remaining between them. This CDR3 contains 17 residues. CDR1 is MNHEY and CDR2 is SVGEGT in the germline V gene. The CDR3 bases are TGTGCCAGCAGCCCTATGGGGAGGGGGGTAGTGGAGCAGCCCCAGCATTTT. It translates to CASSPMGRGVVEQPQHF.

This chain links TRBV5-6 with TRBJ2-7; no firm D call. Trimming pared 4 bases from V and 3 bases from J, leaving 8 bases between. The CDR3 contains 12 residues. Germline CDR1 is SGHDT and CDR2 is YYEEEE. The CDR3 region is CASSTSSYEQYF. CDR3 nucleotide sequence: TGTGCCAGCAGCACATCAAGCTACGAGCAGTACTTC.

The chain joins TRBV28 to TRBJ1-2; 12 bases line up with TRBD1. CDR1 and CDR2 (germline): MDHEN, SYDVKM. V gave up 7 bases and J gave up 0 bases; unmatched junction bases: 6. The CDR3 spans 16 residues. CDR3: CASIGTGGLSNYGYTF. The CDR3 bases are TGTGCCAGCATCGGGACAGGGGGCCTCTCTAACTATGGCTACACCTTC.

This clone was detected a few times. The chain combines TRBV2 with TRBJ1-1; D is unclear. The V gene's germline CDR1 is SNHLY and CDR2 FYNNEI. There are 14 residues in the CDR3. Trimming pared 7 bases from V and 2 bases from J, leaving 14 bases between. DNA of the CDR3: TGTGCCAGCACCACAGACCGTTCAAACACTGAAGCTTTCTTT. Its translation: CASTTDRSNTEAFF.

The CDR3 bases are TGTGCCAGCAGCTTACTGGGGACTCCAGGAAACACCATATATTTT. It translates to CASSLLGTPGNTIYF. The V gene is TRBV7-9, the J gene TRBJ1-3, with TRBD1 as a possible D gene (5 bases). The V end lost 2 bases, the J end lost 4 bases, and 12 bases lay between the germline ends. Germline V gene data show CDR1 as SEHNR and CDR2 as FQNEAQ (reference sequence). The CDR3 runs 15 residues.

The chain is built from TRBV19 and TRBJ1-1; D uncertain. V was trimmed by 5 bases and J by 3 bases, leaving 16 bases between them. Germline CDR1 and CDR2: LNHDA and SQIVND (reference sequence). The CDR3 loop spans 15 amino acids. CDR3: CASSPFGTRDTEAFF. CDR3 DNA sequence: TGTGCCAGTAGTCCTTTCGGCACCCGGGACACTGAAGCTTTCTTT.

The chain has TRBV19 and TRBJ1-5; D is uncertain. The V gene lost 1 base and the J gene lost 7 bases, with 8 bases spanning the gap. This CDR3 region has 13 residues. Per germline, CDR1 LNHDA and CDR2 SQIVND (reference sequence). The chain's CDR3 is CASSIVPTQPQHF. Written as DNA, the CDR3 is TGTGCCAGTAGTATAGTTCCCACACAGCCCCAGCATTTT.

The chain is built from TRBV5-1 and TRBJ1-1, with 12 nucleotides matching TRBD1. Germline values: CDR1 SGHRS, CDR2 YFSETQ. V shed 4 bases, J shed 5 bases, and the junction held 12 bases outside the gene matches. The CDR3 totals 17 residues. The CDR3 nucleotides read TGCGCCAGCAGCCTCCGGGACAGGGGGCGTACGAATACTGAAGCTTTCTTT. It codes for CASSLRDRGRTNTEAFF. Full variable domain (missing parts from reference TRBV5-1 and TRBJ1-1): KAGVTQTPRYLIKTRGQQVTLSCSPISGHRSVSWYQQTPGQGLQFLFEYFSETQRNKGNFPGRFSGRQFSNSRSEMNVSTLELGDSALYLCASSLRDRGRTNTEAFFGQGTRLTVV.

The chain recombines TRBV6-5 with TRBJ1-3, with 7 bases fitting TRBD1. This CDR3 comprises 14 residues. V dropped 2 bases and J dropped 4; count of bases not matched to a gene: 2. In germline, CDR1 is MNHEY, CDR2 SVGAGI. The CDR3 sequence: CASSYTGQGNTIYF. The DNA of the CDR3 is TGTGCCAGCAGTTACACGGGACAGGGAAACACCATATATTTT.

As for this clone: At the DNA level, this CDR3 is encoded by other sequences in the same sample as well. V gene TRBV11-2 combines with J gene TRBJ1-1; the D gene is possibly TRBD1 (5 bases). The germline V and J ends were trimmed by 0 bases and 4 bases, with 6 bases remaining between them. The germline CDR1 and CDR2 sequences are SGHAT and FQNNGV. This CDR3 comprises 13 residues. The CDR3 loop is CASSLDGGTEAFF. For the CDR3, the DNA is TGTGCCAGCAGCTTAGACGGGGGCACTGAAGCTTTCTTT. The full variable domain, in which reference TRBV11-2 and TRBJ1-1 provide the parts outside the CDR3, is EAGVAQSPRYKIIEKRQSVAFWCNPISGHATLYWYQQILGQGPKLLIQFQNNGVVDDSQLPKDRFSAERLKGVDSTLKIQPAKLEDSAVYLCASSLDGGTEAFFGQGTRLTVV.

About this clone itself: Sequence at one end of the junction differs from germline and may be a read error. This sequence joins TRBV6-5 and TRBJ1-2; a possible D gene is TRBD1 (5 bases). Germline V gene lookup returns CDR1 MNHEY and CDR2 SVGAGI. The CDR3 totals 11 residues. CDR3 sequence: CASTSGGKLVF. The CDR3 region has the DNA TGTGCCAGCACCAGTGGGGGGAAGTTAGTCTTC.